This T cell receptor beta chain originates from a study of breast tumors, draining lymph nodes, adjacent tissues. Points from the study as a whole: Compared with basal-like, luminal-like tumors shared significantly more repertoire with nontumor tissue. Tumors had less TCR diversity than lymph nodes, more than nontumor tissue. That most tumor T cells come from lymph nodes remained unproven.

Turning to this clonotype: Its antigen is unknown.

This CDR3 has 12 amino acids. CDR1 ENHRY and CDR2 SYGVKD come from the germline V gene. The ends were cut back, 2 bases at V and 4 bases at J, with 5 bases in the middle. TCRdb ran MiXCR on the multiplex PCR reads and lists one entry per CDR3 protein. The top ten hold 11% of the sample, which has 20,000 or so distinct CDR3 sequences, under 35% seen once. This chain links TRBV10-3 with TRBJ1-2; D gene unclear. The sequence was obtained from a female donor with breast cancer. Some clones in this sample may be carry-over from other donors' samples. Sequencing was performed on breast tumor tissue. For the CDR3, the DNA is TGTGCCATCAGTGAGCCCTCCTATGGCTACACCTTC. This translates into CAISEPSYGYTF.